One and the same sample provided the 12 T cell receptor beta chains below, sequenced in a study of technical replicates of blood from a handful of donors. The repertoire was sequenced with immunoSEQ multiplex PCR; TCRdb's copy has only in-frame clones and lacks some. The data show over 50,000 clones, with 94% seen just once and roughly 0.22% held by the top ten. Sequencing was performed on T cells isolated from PBMCs. The receptors stem from a human donor in good health.

This rearrangement joins TRBV5-1 to TRBJ2-4, with D perhaps TRBD1 (5 bases). Trimming stripped 6 bases from V and 7 bases from J, with 17 bases between. This CDR3 region has 14 residues. Germline CDR1 SGHRS, CDR2 YFSETQ. Here the CDR3 DNA reads TGCGCCAGCAAGAGATCAACCGACAGCAACATTCAGTACTTC. As protein: CASKRSTDSNIQYF.

The chain couples TRBV5-1 to TRBJ2-7; possibly TRBD1 for D (6 bases). The CDR3 totals 16 residues. Looked up from germline, CDR1 is SGHRS and CDR2 is YFSETQ. Trimming pared 0 bases from V and 3 bases from J, leaving 16 bases between. Here the CDR3 DNA reads TGCGCCAGCAGCTTGGGAAACAGGGCAGCAGGCTACGAGCAGTACTTC. Amino acids: CASSLGNRAAGYEQYF.

The gene calls are TRBV29-1 and TRBJ1-4; D call uncertain. The CDR3 is 16 amino acids. Deletions cut 4 bases from V and 0 bases from J, with 15 bases between. Germline V gene sequence: CDR1 SQVTM, CDR2 ANQGSEA. CDR3 sequence reads: CSVVPGIGATNEKLFF. The DNA of the CDR3 is TGCAGCGTTGTACCTGGGATCGGGGCAACTAATGAAAAACTGTTTTTT.

This clone came up once. The V and J genes are TRBV16 and TRBJ2-1; D possibly corresponds to TRBD1 (5 bases). From germline, CDR1 is KGHSY and CDR2 FQNENV. The CDR3 consists of 13 residues. The germline V and J ends were trimmed by 4 bases and 8 bases, with 12 bases remaining between them. This CDR3 reads CASSPYRGDEQFF. CDR3 bases: TGTGCCAGCAGCCCCTATAGGGGCGATGAGCAGTTCTTC. The full variable domain, its missing parts supplied by reference TRBV16 and TRBJ2-1, is GEEVAQTPKHLVRGEGQKAKLYCAPIKGHSYVFWYQQVLKNEFKFLISFQNENVFDETGMPKERFSAKCLPNSPCSLEIQATKLEDSAVYFCASSPYRGDEQFFGPGTRLTVL.

The count of this clone is one. V is TRBV9 and J is TRBJ1-2; 9 bases fit TRBD1. The V gene end was trimmed by 3 bases and the J gene end by 5 bases; junction bases not matched to a gene: 8. The CDR3 runs 15 residues. CDR1 is SGDLS and CDR2 is YYNGEE in the germline V gene. CDR3 residues: CASSGWTGADYGYTF. In DNA form, the CDR3 reads TGTGCCAGCAGCGGTTGGACAGGGGCGGATTATGGCTACACCTTC.

The V gene is TRBV18, the J gene TRBJ2-1, with a weak D call TRBD2 (5 bases). The CDR3 covers 16 residues. Trimming left V 3 bases short and J 1 base short, with 13 bases between. Germline V CDR1 and CDR2: KGHSH, LQKENI. CDR3 sequence (DNA): TGTGCCAGCTCACCCGACCCGCGCGGGTCCTACAATGAGCAGTTCTTC. It is translated as CASSPDPRGSYNEQFF.

The CDR3 bases are TGCAGCGTTGGGTCCAGGCGGGGCACCGGGGAGCTGTTTTTT. This encodes CSVGSRRGTGELFF. This chain joins TRBV29-1 and TRBJ2-2, with D perhaps matching TRBD2 (6 bases). V shed 4 bases and J shed 4 bases, with 13 bases lying between them. The CDR3 covers 14 residues. Per germline, CDR1 SQVTM and CDR2 ANQGSEA.

The V and J genes are TRBV9 and TRBJ1-2; D is possibly TRBD1 (5 bases). The germline V gene has CDR1 SGDLS and CDR2 YYNGEE. The CDR3 contains 19 residues. Trimming removed 3 bases from V and 4 bases from J, with 28 bases in between. The CDR3 spells CASSAPGGRDSAYSYGYTF. DNA of the CDR3: TGTGCCAGCAGCGCCCCCGGGGGTAGAGATTCGGCGTATAGCTATGGCTACACCTTC.

The genes are TRBV6-5 and TRBJ1-2; D is unclear. The CDR3 runs 14 residues. Trimming cost V 2 bases and J 4 bases, with 11 bases left between them. Germline V gene data show CDR1 as MNHEY and CDR2 as SVGAGI. CDR3: CASSYTGTFYGYTF. CDR3 sequence (DNA): TGTGCCAGCAGTTACACGGGAACTTTCTATGGCTACACCTTC.

The chain recombines TRBV6-5 with TRBJ1-5, with D perhaps matching TRBD1 (5 bases). The length of the CDR3 is 15 residues. V was pared by 2 bases and J by 0 bases, with 8 bases between. CDR1 is MNHEY and CDR2 is SVGAGI in the germline V gene. CDR3 DNA: TGTGCCAGCAGTTACGGGGCAAATAGCAATCAGCCCCAGCATTTT. The encoded protein is CASSYGANSNQPQHF.

Here the CDR3 reads CASRARGLVDSEAFF. The CDR3 DNA sequence: TGTGCCAGCAGAGCGAGGGGGCTGGTTGATAGTGAAGCTTTCTTT. J is TRBJ1-1 and V is TRBV6-5, with 7 positions matching TRBD1. CDR3 length: 15 residues. The junction had 14 bases not matched to a gene; V was cut back by 6 bases and J by 7 bases. Germline CDR1 reads MNHEY; CDR2 reads SVGAGI.

This clone was recorded a few times. V and J are TRBV5-5 and TRBJ2-1; 8 nucleotides line up with TRBD1. This CDR3 is built from 19 residues. CDR1 is SGHKS and CDR2 is YYEKEE in the germline V gene (reference sequence). The V segment lost 4 bases and the J segment 5 bases; nucleotides outside the gene matches: 20. The CDR3 reads CASSPRYSSGDRLDNEQFF. CDR3 nucleotide sequence: TGTGCCAGCAGCCCCAGGTATAGTTCCGGGGACAGGCTTGACAATGAGCAGTTCTTC. The entire variable domain, with the rest obtained from reference TRBV5-5 and TRBJ2-1, is as follows: DAGVTQSPTHLIKTRGQQVTLRCSPISGHKSVSWYQQVLGQGPQFIFQYYEKEERGRGNFPDRFSARQFPNYSSELNVNALLLGDSALYLCASSPRYSSGDRLDNEQFFGPGTRLTVL.